The 15 T cell receptor beta chains given below trace back to one sample, sequenced in a study of technical replicates of blood from four donors. The protocol was immunoSEQ multiplex PCR, while the TCRdb copy is restricted to in-frame clones and leaves out a portion. Here the sample spans about 72,000 clones, 95% to 96% being singletons. What was sequenced was T cells isolated from PBMCs. The receptors shown here come from a human donor in good health.

The rearrangement uses TRBV7-6 and TRBJ2-7; TRBD1 aligns across 12 bases. Germline V gene data show CDR1 as SGHVS and CDR2 as FNYEAQ. This CDR3 has 15 residues. With 4 bases clipped from V and 1 base from J, the junction kept 2 bases outside the gene matches. The CDR3 DNA reads TGTGCCAGCAGCTCGGGACAGGGGGCATCCTACGAGCAGTACTTC. Encoded protein: CASSSGQGASYEQYF.

The CDR3 here is CASSLTVGFGEKLFF. The CDR3 nucleotides read TGTGCCAGCTCACTTACGGTCGGTTTCGGTGAAAAACTGTTTTTT. The rearrangement uses TRBV18 and TRBJ1-4; D remains ambiguous. V was pared by 4 bases and J by 7 bases, with 16 bases between. The CDR3 contains 15 residues. CDR1 and CDR2 (germline): KGHSH, LQKENI.

The chain carries TRBV30 and TRBJ2-5; 8 bases are shared with TRBD2. V was pared by 1 base and J by 4 bases, with 11 bases of the junction left unmatched. The CDR3 runs to 16 residues. Germline values: CDR1 GTSNPN, CDR2 SVGIG (reference sequence). In DNA form, the CDR3 reads TGTGCCTGGAGTGCACCCGCGGGGGGATCCCTAGAGACCCAGTACTTC. Amino acids: CAWSAPAGGSLETQYF.

CDR3 DNA: TGTGCCAGCAGCCGGGACAGGGGGCGTTCACCCCTCCACTTT. Residues: CASSRDRGRSPLHF. The chain employs TRBV5-4 and TRBJ1-6; TRBD1 matches at 12 bases. Germline lookup yields CDR1 SGHNT and CDR2 YYREEE (reference sequence). CDR3 size: 14 residues. J gave up 9 bases and V 4 bases, and 2 bases lay outside the gene matches.

The chain uses TRBV28 and TRBJ2-2; D remains unclear. Per germline, CDR1 MDHEN and CDR2 SYDVKM. The CDR3 length is 12 residues. Trimming left V 7 bases short and J 1 base short, with 4 bases between. This CDR3 reads CASTGNTGELFF. The CDR3 region has the DNA TGTGCCAGCACGGGGAACACCGGGGAGCTGTTTTTT.

V gene TRBV6-5 combines with J gene TRBJ2-5; 12 bases line up with TRBD2. Unmatched junction bases numbered 7, after V lost 6 bases and J lost 5 bases. Germline V lookup: CDR1 MNHEY, CDR2 SVGAGI. This CDR3 spans 15 amino acids. CDR3 bases: TGTGCCAGCAGCCCTAGCGGGAGGGCCCGGGAGACCCAGTACTTC. This codes for CASSPSGRARETQYF.

The chain uses TRBV4-2 and TRBJ2-3; a possible D gene is TRBD2 (5 bases). The V end was cut by 4 bases, the J end by 6 bases, with 8 bases between. There are 12 residues in the CDR3. Germline CDR1 reads LGHNA; CDR2 reads YNFKEQ. The CDR3 DNA follows: TGTGCCAGCAGCCCGTCGGGGGATACGCAGTATTTT. The encoded protein is CASSPSGDTQYF.

The J gene is TRBJ2-3, the V gene TRBV30; a weak D match, TRBD2 (7 bases). CDR3 length: 17 amino acids. The V gene lost 2 bases and the J gene lost 5 bases, with 23 bases spanning the gap. Germline loops: CDR1 GTSNPN, CDR2 SVGIG (reference sequence). The CDR3 reads CAWSSPRGRADEDTQYF. DNA for the CDR3: TGTGCCTGGAGTTCCCCTAGGGGGAGGGCGGATGAAGATACGCAGTATTTT.

This chain connects TRBV5-1 to TRBJ1-2; weak D call: TRBD1 (5 bases). Germline lookup yields CDR1 SGHRS and CDR2 YFSETQ. Trimming stripped 5 bases from V and 4 bases from J, with 15 bases between. CDR3 length: 14 residues. The CDR3 loop reads CASREAGRGYGYTF. The CDR3, as DNA: TGCGCCAGCAGGGAGGCGGGAAGGGGCTATGGCTACACCTTC.

The rearrangement joins TRBV27 to TRBJ2-7; 8 bases map to TRBD2. The CDR3 extends over 16 amino acids. The V gene's germline CDR1 is MNHEY and CDR2 SMNVEV (reference sequence). V trimming: 5 bases; J trimming: 6 bases; junction bases outside the gene matches: 15. The chain's CDR3 is CASSHVAFGLASEQYF. The CDR3 nucleotides read TGTGCCAGCAGTCACGTCGCGTTCGGACTAGCTAGCGAGCAGTACTTC.

V gene TRBV29-1 combines with J gene TRBJ2-2, with D tentatively TRBD1 (5 bases). Germline V lookup: CDR1 SQVTM, CDR2 ANQGSEA. The V and J ends lost 5 bases and 1 base respectively, with 11 bases between them. CDR3 length equals 14 residues. The CDR3 reads CSVSQGVNTGELFF. For the CDR3, the DNA is TGCAGCGTTTCCCAGGGCGTGAACACCGGGGAGCTGTTTTTT.

The J gene is TRBJ2-3, the V gene TRBV11-3, with TRBD1 matching 7 bases. The junction had 1 base not matched to a gene; V was cut back by 1 base and J by 3 bases. The CDR3 totals 14 residues. Germline loops: CDR1 SGHNT, CDR2 YENEEA. The CDR3 is CASSLGQGTDTQYF. The CDR3 DNA reads TGTGCCAGCAGCTTAGGACAGGGAACAGATACGCAGTATTTT.

The chain recombines TRBV9 with TRBJ1-5, with TRBD1 as a possible D gene (6 bases). Trimming stripped 0 bases from V and 2 bases from J, with 12 bases between. Germline CDR1 SGDLS, CDR2 YYNGEE. The CDR3 has 16 residues. The CDR3: CASSVGAGVGNQPQHF. DNA for the CDR3: TGTGCCAGCAGCGTAGGGGCAGGGGTGGGCAATCAGCCCCAGCATTTT.

This chain joins TRBV19 and TRBJ1-1, with 8 bases lining up with TRBD1. Germline-derived CDR1 and CDR2 are LNHDA and SQIVND (reference sequence). The length of the CDR3 is 12 residues. Trimming at V came to 8 bases and at J to 1 base, leaving 0 bases not matched to a gene. The CDR3 region is CASGQGNTEAFF. The CDR3 DNA follows: TGTGCCAGTGGACAGGGGAACACTGAAGCTTTCTTT.

The gene calls are TRBV11-2 and TRBJ2-7; D is perhaps TRBD2 (6 bases). The CDR3 is 14 residues long. Germline assignment: CDR1 SGHAT and CDR2 FQNNGV. V dropped 6 bases and J dropped 2 bases, with 14 bases sitting between them. CDR3 protein: CASSSTSIAYEQYF. The CDR3 DNA sequence: TGTGCCAGCAGTTCGACTAGTATTGCCTACGAGCAGTACTTC.